The rows below give T cell receptor beta chains drawn from one sample of a study of blood T cells in healthy people across ages. TCRdb itself ran the 5' RACE reads through MiXCR, one entry per CDR3 protein. The sample includes approximately 600,000 distinct CDR3 sequences, about 53% of them seen just once. The sequencing input was blood. The receptors come from a man in his fifties or sixties in good health. CDR3s include the opening cysteine and the closing phenylalanine or tryptophan. A D gene is named only where the DNA matches it firmly. Rows may omit the clone size; those that give it use once, few, many or a size class.

>-|-|TRBJ1-4|TRBV9
TGTGCCAGCAGCGTAGACGGCAGGGTGGGCGAAAAACTGTTTTTT
CASSVDGRVGEKLFF
>once|-|TRBJ2-3|TRBV5-4
TGTGCCAGCAGCTTCCAGGGGCGCGGGGCAGATACGCAGTATTTT
CASSFQGRGADTQYF
>-|TRBD1|TRBJ2-5|TRBV11-3
TGTGCCAGCAGCTTGAGACAGGGGGCTGAAGAGACCCAGTACTTC
CASSLRQGAEETQYF
>many|-|TRBJ2-5|TRBV18
TGTGCCAGCAGCCCGAGCGGGCAAGAGACCCAGTACTTC
CASSPSGQETQYF
>-|-|TRBJ2-7|TRBV27
TGTGCCAGCAGTTTAGGGGGACAAGGAAGGCTCTCCTACGAGCAGTACTTC
CASSLGGQGRLSYEQYF
>-|TRBD1|TRBJ2-5|TRBV4-2
TGTGCCAGCAGCCATGGACAGGGGGCAGGAGAGACCCAGTACTTC
CASSHGQGAGETQYF
>few|TRBD2|TRBJ2-5|TRBV9
TGTGCCAGCAGCGTAGCTGGGACTAGCTGGGAGACCCAGTACTTC
CASSVAGTSWETQYF
>many|-|TRBJ2-1|TRBV5-1
TGTGCCAGCAGCCCAGGGGGGAGCTCCTACAATGAGCAGTTCTTC
CASSPGGSSYNEQFF
>-|-|TRBJ2-7|TRBV6-1
TGTGCCAGCAGTGAACAAGGGGTTCGGTACTTC
CASSEQGVRYF
>-|-|TRBJ2-7|TRBV7-2
TGTGCCAGCAGCCTGTGGGCGGAAGAGCAGTACTTC
CASSLWAEEQYF
>once|TRBD1|TRBJ2-5|TRBV29-1
TGCAGCGTCGGAGGGACAGGGGGCTTCGAGACCCAGTACTTC
CSVGGTGGFETQYF
>-|TRBD1|TRBJ2-3|TRBV7-9
TGTGCCAGCAGCCACGGGACAGGTAGCGCAGATACGCAGTATTTT
CASSHGTGSADTQYF
>once|-|TRBJ1-2|TRBV7-9
TGTGCCAGCAGCTTAGGAAACAGGGATAGGGATGGCTACACCTTC
CASSLGNRDRDGYTF
>-|-|TRBJ1-2|TRBV28
TGTGCCAGCAGTTTCATGACAGGCCCCTATGGCTACACCTTC
CASSFMTGPYGYTF
>few|-|TRBJ2-1|TRBV4-1
TGCGCCAGCAGCCAGGGCCATGGCCCCGATAAAAATGAGCAGTTCTTC
CASSQGHGPDKNEQFF
>few|-|TRBJ2-7|TRBV27
TGTGCCAGCAGTTTATCAGGGGCAGCAGTGTCCTACGAGCAGTACTTC
CASSLSGAAVSYEQYF
>-|-|TRBJ2-3|TRBV2
TGTGCCAGCAGTGAACTCGCAGATACGCAGTATTTT
CASSELADTQYF
>-|-|TRBJ2-1|TRBV6-2/TRBV6-3
TGTGCCAGCAGTGACCCACAGGGAAAGAGCTCCTACAATGAGCAGTTCTTC
CASSDPQGKSSYNEQFF
>-|TRBD2|TRBJ2-5|TRBV27
TGTGCCAGCAGTCAACCTAGCGGGGGGGATGAGACCCAGTACTTC
CASSQPSGGDETQYF
>-|TRBD1|TRBJ2-7|TRBV4-2
TGTGCCAGCAGCCAAACCCCAAGGGGGCGAAGGTACGAGCAGTACTTC
CASSQTPRGRRYEQYF
>-|TRBD2|TRBJ2-2|TRBV20-1
TGCAGTGCTAGGAGACGGGGGGGCCCCGGGGAGCTGTTTTTT
CSARRRGGPGELFF
>-|-|TRBJ1-1|TRBV3-1
TGTGCCAGCAGCCAAACAGGGAAGGGAAACACTGAAGCTTTCTTT
CASSQTGKGNTEAFF
>-|-|TRBJ1-5|TRBV4-1
TGCGCCAGCAGCCAAGATCTGAGAGGCAATCAGCCCCAGCATTTT
CASSQDLRGNQPQHF
>-|-|TRBJ2-3|TRBV7-2
TGTGCCAGCAGCCCTCGCCGACTAGTTGGGGCAGATACGCAGTATTTT
CASSPRRLVGADTQYF
>few|-|TRBJ2-7|TRBV5-5
TGTGCCAGCAGCTTGGGGGGGGAGTTCTACGAGCAGTACTTC
CASSLGGEFYEQYF
>-|-|TRBJ2-5|TRBV7-9
TGTGCCAGCAGCGCCCCCCACACAAAAGAGACCCAGTACTTC
CASSAPHTKETQYF